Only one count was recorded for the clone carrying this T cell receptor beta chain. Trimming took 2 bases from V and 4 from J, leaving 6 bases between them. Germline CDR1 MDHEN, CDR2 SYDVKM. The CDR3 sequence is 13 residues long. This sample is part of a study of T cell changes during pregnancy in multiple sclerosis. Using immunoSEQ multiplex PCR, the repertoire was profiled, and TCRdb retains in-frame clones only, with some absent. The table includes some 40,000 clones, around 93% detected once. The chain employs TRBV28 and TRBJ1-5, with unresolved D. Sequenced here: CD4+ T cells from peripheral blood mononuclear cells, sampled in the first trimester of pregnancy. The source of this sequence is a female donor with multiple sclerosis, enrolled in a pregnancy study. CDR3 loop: CASSLLGNQPQHF. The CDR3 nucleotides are TGTGCCAGCAGTTTACTAGGAAATCAGCCCCAGCATTTT.